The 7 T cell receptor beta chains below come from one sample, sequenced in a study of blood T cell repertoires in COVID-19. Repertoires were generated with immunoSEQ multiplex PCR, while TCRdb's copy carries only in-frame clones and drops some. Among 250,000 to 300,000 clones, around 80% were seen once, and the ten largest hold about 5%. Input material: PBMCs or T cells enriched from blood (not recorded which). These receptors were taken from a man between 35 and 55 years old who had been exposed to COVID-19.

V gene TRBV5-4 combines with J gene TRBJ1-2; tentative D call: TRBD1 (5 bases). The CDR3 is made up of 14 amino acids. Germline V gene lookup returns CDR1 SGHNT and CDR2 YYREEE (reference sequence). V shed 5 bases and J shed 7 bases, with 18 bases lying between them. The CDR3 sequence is CASRGEWGVSGYTF. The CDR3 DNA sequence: TGTGCCAGCAGGGGGGAGTGGGGGGTCAGTGGCTACACCTTC.

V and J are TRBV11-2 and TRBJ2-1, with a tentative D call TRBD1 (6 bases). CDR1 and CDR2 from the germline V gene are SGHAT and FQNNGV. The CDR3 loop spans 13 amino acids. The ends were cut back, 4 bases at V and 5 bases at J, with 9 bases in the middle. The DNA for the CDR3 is TGTGCCAGCAGCTGGACAGCGAACAATGAGCAGTTCTTC. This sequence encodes CASSWTANNEQFF.

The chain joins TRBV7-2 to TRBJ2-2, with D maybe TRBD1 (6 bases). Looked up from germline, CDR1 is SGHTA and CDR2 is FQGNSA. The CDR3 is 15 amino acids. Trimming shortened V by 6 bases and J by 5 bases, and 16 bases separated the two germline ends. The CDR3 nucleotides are TGTGCCAGCAGGCCTTACCTCACAGGGACCGGGGAGCTGTTTTTT. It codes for CASRPYLTGTGELFF. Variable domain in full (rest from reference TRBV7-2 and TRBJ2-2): GAGVSQSPSNKVTEKGKDVELRCDPISGHTALYWYRQSLGQGLEFLIYFQGNSAPDKSGLPSDRFSAERTGGSVSTLTIQRTQQEDSAVYLCASRPYLTGTGELFFGEGSRLTVL.

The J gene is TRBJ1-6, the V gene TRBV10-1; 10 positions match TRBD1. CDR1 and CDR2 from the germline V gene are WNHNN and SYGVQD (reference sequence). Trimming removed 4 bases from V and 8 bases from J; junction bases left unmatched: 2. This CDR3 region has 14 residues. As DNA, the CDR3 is TGCGCCAGCAGTGTCGGGACAGGGGATTCACCCCTCCACTTT. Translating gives CASSVGTGDSPLHF.

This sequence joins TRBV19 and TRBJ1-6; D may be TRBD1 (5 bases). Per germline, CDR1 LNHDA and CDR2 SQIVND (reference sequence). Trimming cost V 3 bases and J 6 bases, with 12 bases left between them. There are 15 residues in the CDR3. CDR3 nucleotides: TGTGCCAGTAGTATGATCACAGGCCTTAATTCACCCCTCCACTTT. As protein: CASSMITGLNSPLHF.

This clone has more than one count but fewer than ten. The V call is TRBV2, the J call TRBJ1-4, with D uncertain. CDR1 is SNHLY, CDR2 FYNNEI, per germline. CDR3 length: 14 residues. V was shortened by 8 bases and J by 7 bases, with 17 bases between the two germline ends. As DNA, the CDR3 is TGTGCCAGCCGGGATTCTCGGGCCCGTGAAAAACTGTTTTTT. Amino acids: CASRDSRAREKLFF.

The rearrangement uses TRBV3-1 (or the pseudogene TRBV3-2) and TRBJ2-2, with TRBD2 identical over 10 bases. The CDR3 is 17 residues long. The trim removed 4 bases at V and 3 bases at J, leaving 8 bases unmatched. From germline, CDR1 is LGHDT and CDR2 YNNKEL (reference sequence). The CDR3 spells CASSPSGLAEYTGELFF. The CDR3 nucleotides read TGTGCCAGCAGCCCATCCGGACTAGCGGAATACACCGGGGAGCTGTTTTTT.